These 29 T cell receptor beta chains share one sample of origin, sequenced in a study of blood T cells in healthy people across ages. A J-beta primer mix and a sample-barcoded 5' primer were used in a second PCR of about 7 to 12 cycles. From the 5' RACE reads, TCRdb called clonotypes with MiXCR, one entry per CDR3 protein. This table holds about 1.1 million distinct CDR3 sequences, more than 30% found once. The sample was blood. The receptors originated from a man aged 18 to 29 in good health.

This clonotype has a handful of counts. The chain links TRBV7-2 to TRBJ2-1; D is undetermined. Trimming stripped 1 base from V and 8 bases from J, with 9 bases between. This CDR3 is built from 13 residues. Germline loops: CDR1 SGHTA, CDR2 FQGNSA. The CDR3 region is CASSLVPSDEQFF. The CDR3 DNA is TGTGCCAGCAGCTTAGTCCCGAGCGATGAGCAGTTCTTC.

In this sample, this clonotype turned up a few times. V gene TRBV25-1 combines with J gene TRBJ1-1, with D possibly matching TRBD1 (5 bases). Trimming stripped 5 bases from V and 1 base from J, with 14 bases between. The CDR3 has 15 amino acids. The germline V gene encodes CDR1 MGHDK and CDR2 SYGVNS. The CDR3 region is CASSTSGLKNTEAFF. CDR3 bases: TGTGCCAGCAGTACATCGGGACTAAAGAACACTGAAGCTTTCTTT.

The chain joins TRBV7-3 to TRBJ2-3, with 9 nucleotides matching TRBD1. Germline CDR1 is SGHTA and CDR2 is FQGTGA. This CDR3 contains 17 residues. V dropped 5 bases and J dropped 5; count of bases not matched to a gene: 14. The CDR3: CASSLVGDRVHGDTQYF. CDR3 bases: TGTGCCAGCAGCCTAGTCGGGGACAGGGTGCATGGAGATACGCAGTATTTT.

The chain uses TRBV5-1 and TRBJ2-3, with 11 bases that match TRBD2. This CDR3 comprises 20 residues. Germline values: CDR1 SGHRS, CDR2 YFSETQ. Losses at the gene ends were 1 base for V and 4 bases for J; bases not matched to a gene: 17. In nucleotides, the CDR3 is TGCGCCAGCAGCTTGTCCACGCGACTAGCGGGGTCCGGGAAGGCAGATACGCAGTATTTT. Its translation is CASSLSTRLAGSGKADTQYF.

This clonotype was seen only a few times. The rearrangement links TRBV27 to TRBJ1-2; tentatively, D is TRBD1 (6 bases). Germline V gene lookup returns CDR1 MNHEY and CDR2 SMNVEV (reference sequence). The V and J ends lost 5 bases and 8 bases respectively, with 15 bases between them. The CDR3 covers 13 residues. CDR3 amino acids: CASSVTRGDGYTF. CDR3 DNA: TGTGCCAGCAGTGTCACCAGGGGTGACGGCTACACCTTC.

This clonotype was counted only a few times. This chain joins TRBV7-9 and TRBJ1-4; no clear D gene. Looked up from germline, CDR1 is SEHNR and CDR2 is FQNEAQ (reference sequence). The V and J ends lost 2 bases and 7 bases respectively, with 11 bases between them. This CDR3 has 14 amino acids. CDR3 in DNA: TGTGCCAGCAGCTTATCGACGGGAGGTGAAAAACTGTTTTTT. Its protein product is CASSLSTGGEKLFF.

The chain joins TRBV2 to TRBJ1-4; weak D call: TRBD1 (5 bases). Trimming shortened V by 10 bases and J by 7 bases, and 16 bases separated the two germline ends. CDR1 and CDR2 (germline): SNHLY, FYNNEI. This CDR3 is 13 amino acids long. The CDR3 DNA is TGTGCCACCGTTATGGGGGGTTTTGAAAAACTGTTTTTT. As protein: CATVMGGFEKLFF.

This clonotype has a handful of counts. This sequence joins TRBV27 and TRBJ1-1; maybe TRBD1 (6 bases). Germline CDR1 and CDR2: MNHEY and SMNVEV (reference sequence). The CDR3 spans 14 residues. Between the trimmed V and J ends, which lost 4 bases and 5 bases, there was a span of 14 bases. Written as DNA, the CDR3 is TGTGCCAGCAGTTCGCGCAGGGGAAGGACTGAAGCTTTCTTT. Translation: CASSSRRGRTEAFF.

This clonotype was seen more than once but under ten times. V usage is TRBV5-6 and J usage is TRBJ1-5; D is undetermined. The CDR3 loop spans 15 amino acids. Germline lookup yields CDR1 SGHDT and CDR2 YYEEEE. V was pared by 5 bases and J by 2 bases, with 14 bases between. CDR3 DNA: TGTGCCAGCAGTTCCGACATAGCCGGCAATCAGCCCCAGCATTTT. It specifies CASSSDIAGNQPQHF.

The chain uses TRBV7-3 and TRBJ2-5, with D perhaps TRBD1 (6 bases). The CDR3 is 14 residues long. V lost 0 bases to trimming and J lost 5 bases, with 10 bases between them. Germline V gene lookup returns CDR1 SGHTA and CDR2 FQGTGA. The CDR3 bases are TGTGCCAGCAGCTTAACTACAGGGACGGAGACCCAGTACTTC. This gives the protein CASSLTTGTETQYF.

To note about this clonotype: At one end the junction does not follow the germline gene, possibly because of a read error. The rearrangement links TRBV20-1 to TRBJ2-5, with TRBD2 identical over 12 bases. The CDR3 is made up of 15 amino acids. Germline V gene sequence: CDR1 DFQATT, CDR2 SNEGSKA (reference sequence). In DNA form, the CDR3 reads TGCAGTGCTAGGAAAAGGACTAGCGGGGAAGAGGCCCAGTACTTC. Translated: CSARKRTSGEEAQYF.

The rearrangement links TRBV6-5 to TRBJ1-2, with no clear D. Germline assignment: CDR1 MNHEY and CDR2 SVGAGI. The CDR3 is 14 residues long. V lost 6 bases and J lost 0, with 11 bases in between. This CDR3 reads CASREEGANYGYTF. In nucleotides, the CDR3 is TGTGCCAGCAGGGAAGAAGGAGCTAACTATGGCTACACCTTC.

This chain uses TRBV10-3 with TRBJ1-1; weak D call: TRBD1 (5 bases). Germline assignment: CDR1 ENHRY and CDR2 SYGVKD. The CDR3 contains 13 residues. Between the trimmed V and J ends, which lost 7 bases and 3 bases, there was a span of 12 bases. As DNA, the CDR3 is TGTGCCATCAAGGCAGGGAGCGACACTGAAGCTTTCTTT. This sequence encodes CAIKAGSDTEAFF.

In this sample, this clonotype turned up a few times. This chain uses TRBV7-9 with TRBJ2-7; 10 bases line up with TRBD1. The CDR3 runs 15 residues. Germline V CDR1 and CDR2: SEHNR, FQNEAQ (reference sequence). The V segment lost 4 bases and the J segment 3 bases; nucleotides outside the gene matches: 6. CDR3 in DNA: TGTGCCAGCAGCTCGGACAGGGGGGTAAACTACGAGCAGTACTTC. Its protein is CASSSDRGVNYEQYF. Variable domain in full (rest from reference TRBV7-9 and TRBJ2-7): DTGVSQNPRHKITKRGQNVTFRCDPISEHNRLYWYRQTLGQGPEFLTYFQNEAQLEKSRLLSDRFSAERPKGSFSTLEIQRTEQGDSAMYLCASSSDRGVNYEQYFGPGTRLTVT.

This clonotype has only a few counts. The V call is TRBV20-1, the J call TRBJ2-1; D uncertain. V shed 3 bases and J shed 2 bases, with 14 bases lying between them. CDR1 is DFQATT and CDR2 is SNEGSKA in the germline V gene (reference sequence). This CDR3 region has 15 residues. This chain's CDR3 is CSARDLGPAYNEQFF. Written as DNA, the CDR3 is TGCAGTGCTAGGGACCTAGGACCTGCCTACAATGAGCAGTTCTTC.

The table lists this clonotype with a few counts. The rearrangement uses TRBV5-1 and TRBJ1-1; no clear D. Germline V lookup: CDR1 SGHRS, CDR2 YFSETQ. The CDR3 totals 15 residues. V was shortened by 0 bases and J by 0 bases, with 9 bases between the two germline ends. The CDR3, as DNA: TGCGCCAGCAGCTTGGAAGTCTACCTGAACACTGAAGCTTTCTTT. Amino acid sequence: CASSLEVYLNTEAFF.

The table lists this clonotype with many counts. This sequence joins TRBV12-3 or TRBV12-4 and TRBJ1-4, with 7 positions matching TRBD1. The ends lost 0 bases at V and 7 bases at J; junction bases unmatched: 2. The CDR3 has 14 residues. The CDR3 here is CASSLAGGGEKLFF. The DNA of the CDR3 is TGTGCCAGCAGTTTAGCAGGGGGCGGTGAAAAACTGTTTTTT.

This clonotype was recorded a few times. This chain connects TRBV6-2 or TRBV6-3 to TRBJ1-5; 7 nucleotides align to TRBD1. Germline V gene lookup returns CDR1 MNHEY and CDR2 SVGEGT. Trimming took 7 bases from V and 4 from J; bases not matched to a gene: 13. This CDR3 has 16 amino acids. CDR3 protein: CASIAAGGYRNQPQHF. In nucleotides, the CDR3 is TGTGCCAGCATTGCGGCAGGGGGTTATAGGAATCAGCCCCAGCATTTT.

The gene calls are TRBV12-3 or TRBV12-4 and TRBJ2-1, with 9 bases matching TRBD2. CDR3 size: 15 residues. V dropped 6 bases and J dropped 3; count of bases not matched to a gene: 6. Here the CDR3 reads CASSLAGTNYNEQFF. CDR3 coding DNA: TGTGCCAGCAGCCTAGCGGGGACCAACTACAATGAGCAGTTCTTC.

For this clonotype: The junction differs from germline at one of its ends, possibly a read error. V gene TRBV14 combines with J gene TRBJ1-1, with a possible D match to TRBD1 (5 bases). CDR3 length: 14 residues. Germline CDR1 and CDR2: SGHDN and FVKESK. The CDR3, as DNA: TGTGTCAGCAGCCAAGACAGCATGAACACTGAAGCTTTCTTT. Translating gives CVSSQDSMNTEAFF.

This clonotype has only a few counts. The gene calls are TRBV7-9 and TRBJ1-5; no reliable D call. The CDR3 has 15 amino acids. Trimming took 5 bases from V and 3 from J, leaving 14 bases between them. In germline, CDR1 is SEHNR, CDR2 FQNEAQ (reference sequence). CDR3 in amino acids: CASSNTKAPNQPQHF. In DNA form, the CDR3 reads TGTGCCAGCAGCAACACGAAGGCCCCCAATCAGCCCCAGCATTTT.

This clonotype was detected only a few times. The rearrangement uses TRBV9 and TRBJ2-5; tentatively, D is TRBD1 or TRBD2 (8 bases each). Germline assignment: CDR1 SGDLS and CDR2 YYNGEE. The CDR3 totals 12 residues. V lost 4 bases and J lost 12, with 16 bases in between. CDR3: CASSNGGGQEYF. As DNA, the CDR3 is TGTGCCAGCAGCAACGGGGGGGGACAGGAGTACTTC.

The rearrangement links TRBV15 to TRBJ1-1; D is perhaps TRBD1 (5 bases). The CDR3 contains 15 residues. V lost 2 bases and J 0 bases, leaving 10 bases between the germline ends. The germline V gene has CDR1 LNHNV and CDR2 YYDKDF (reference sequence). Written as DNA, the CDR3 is TGTGCCACCAGCAGAAGCGGGGGACTGAACACTGAAGCTTTCTTT. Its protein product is CATSRSGGLNTEAFF. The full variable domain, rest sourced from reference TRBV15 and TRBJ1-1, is DAMVIQNPRYQVTQFGKPVTLSCSQTLNHNVMYWYQQKSSQAPKLLFHYYDKDFNNEADTPDNFQSRRPNTSFCFLDIRSPGLGDTAMYLCATSRSGGLNTEAFFGQGTRLTVV.

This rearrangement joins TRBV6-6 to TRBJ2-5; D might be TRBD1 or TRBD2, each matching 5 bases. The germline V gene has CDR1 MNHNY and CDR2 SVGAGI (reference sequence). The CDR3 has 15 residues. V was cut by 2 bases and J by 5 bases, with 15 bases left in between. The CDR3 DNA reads TGTGCCAGCAGTTACACGGGACCGTCCGGGGAGACCCAGTACTTC. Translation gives CASSYTGPSGETQYF.

In DNA form, the CDR3 reads TGTGCCAGCAGTCAATACTCTGGGGCCAACGTCCTGACTTTC. Protein: CASSQYSGANVLTF. The V call is TRBV6-2 or TRBV6-3, the J call TRBJ2-6; the D is unclear. The CDR3 is 14 amino acids. CDR1 and CDR2 (germline): MNHEY, SVGEGT. The V end lost 5 bases, the J end lost 0 bases, and 5 bases lay between the germline ends.

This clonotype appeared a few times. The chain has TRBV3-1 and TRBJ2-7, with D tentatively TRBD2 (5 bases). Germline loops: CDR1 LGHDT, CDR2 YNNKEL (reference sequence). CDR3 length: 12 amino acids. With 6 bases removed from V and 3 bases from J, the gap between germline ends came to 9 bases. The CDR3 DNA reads TGTGCCAGCAGTCGGGAAAACTACGAGCAGTACTTC. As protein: CASSRENYEQYF.

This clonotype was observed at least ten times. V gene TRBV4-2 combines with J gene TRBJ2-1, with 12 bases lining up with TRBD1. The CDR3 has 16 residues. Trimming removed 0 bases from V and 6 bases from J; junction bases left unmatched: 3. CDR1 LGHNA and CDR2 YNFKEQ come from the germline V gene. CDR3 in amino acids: CASSQEGTGGGNEQFF. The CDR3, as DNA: TGTGCCAGCAGCCAAGAGGGGACAGGGGGCGGCAATGAGCAGTTCTTC.

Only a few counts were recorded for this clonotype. The CDR3 here is CASSSQTGTHGEQFF. The CDR3 DNA follows: TGTGCCAGCAGCTCGCAGACAGGGACCCACGGTGAGCAGTTCTTC. This chain connects TRBV7-2 to TRBJ2-1, with 7 nucleotides matching TRBD1. After removal of 4 bases from V and 9 bases from J, the junction contained 12 bases not matched to a gene. Germline V gene lookup returns CDR1 SGHTA and CDR2 FQGNSA. This CDR3 contains 15 residues.

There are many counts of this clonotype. DNA of the CDR3: TGTGCCAGCAGCTTAGGCCCGGTAAACGAGCAGTACTTC. Encoded protein: CASSLGPVNEQYF. The gene calls are TRBV7-2 and TRBJ2-5, with D unresolved. The J call may be mistaken, given a closer DNA end match to TRBJ2-7. The CDR3 has 13 amino acids. Germline V gene data show CDR1 as SGHTA and CDR2 as FQGNSA.